This TCR beta chain was sequenced during a study of cytomegalovirus exposure and HLA in healthy donors. V dropped 0 bases and J dropped 7; count of bases not matched to a gene: 5. The germline V gene encodes CDR1 SGDLS and CDR2 YYNGEE. The length of the CDR3 is 15 residues. 13 Jbeta primers and 60 Vbeta primers were used for the PCR. Profiling relied on immunoSEQ multiplex PCR, and the TCRdb table lists in-frame clones only, not all of them. The sample lists 180,000 or so clones; just under 80% were seen once. The study, taken as a whole, reports: A prior analysis recorded that most TCR beta V segments were productive about 87% or about 30% of the time.

Notes on this clone: Its antigen is currently unknown.

The gene calls are TRBV9 and TRBJ1-2; 11 bases align to TRBD1. The clonotype comes from a young woman in good health and CMV-seronegative. The sample was PBMCs. The CDR3 coding sequence is TGTGCCAGCAGCGTAGGATGGACAGGGGGCGCTGGCTACACCTTC. This translates into CASSVGWTGGAGYTF.